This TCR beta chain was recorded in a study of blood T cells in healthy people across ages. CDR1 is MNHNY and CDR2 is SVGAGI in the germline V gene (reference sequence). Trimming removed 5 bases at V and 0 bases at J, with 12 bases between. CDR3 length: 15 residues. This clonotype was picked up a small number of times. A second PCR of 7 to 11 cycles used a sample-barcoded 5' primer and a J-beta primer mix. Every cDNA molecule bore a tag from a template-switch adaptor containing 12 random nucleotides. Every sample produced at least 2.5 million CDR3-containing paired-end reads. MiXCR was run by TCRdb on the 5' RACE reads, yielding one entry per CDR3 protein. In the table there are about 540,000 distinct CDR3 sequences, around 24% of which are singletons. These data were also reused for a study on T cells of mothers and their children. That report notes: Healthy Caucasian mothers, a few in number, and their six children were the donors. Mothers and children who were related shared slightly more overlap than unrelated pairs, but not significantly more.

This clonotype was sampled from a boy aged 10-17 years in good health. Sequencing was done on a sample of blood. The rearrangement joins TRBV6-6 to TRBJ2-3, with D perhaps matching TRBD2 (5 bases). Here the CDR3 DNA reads TGTGCCAGCAGTCCCGGGGAACCAAGCACAGATACGCAGTATTTT. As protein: CASSPGEPSTDTQYF.